Shown below are 16 T cell receptor beta chains from a single sample sequenced in a study of neurological immune-mediated disorders. TCRdb passed the 5' RACE reads through MiXCR, listing each CDR3 protein once. Here the sample spans 32,000 or so distinct CDR3 sequences, 9% to 14% being singletons. What was sequenced was PBMCs. Every receptor here comes from a woman in her fifties or sixties in good health.

This clonotype is judged medium-sized. This chain connects TRBV5-1 to TRBJ2-7; tentatively, D is TRBD1 or TRBD2 (6 bases each). The V end lost 4 bases, the J end lost 3 bases, and 17 bases lay between the germline ends. The CDR3 runs to 15 residues. The germline V gene encodes CDR1 SGHRS and CDR2 YFSETQ. In nucleotides, the CDR3 is TGCGCCAGCAGCCCCGTCGGGGGCGAGGGCTACGAGCAGTACTTC. It translates to CASSPVGGEGYEQYF.

A note on this clonotype: The junction differs from germline at one of its ends, possibly a read error. V gene TRBV20-1 combines with J gene TRBJ2-7, with D perhaps TRBD1 (6 bases). The CDR3 loop spans 12 amino acids. CDR1 is DFQATT, CDR2 SNEGSKA, per germline (reference sequence). Written as DNA, the CDR3 is TGCAGTGCCCAGGGGCAGAAGTACGACCAGTACTTC. It specifies CSAQGQKYDQYF.

This clonotype was counted ten times or more. The chain recombines TRBV5-6 with TRBJ2-3; D unclear. Germline V gene data show CDR1 as SGHDT and CDR2 as YYEEEE. This CDR3 has 16 amino acids. V gave up 2 bases and J gave up 6 bases, with 19 bases separating them. The CDR3 nucleotides are TGTGCCAGCAGCTTTTGGGGATCTGGTGGTGTGGATACGCAGTATTTT. The encoded protein is CASSFWGSGGVDTQYF.

This chain connects TRBV15 to TRBJ2-3, with D unresolved. The CDR3 loop spans 15 amino acids. CDR1 LNHNV and CDR2 YYDKDF come from the germline V gene (reference sequence). The CDR3 DNA follows: TGTGTCTCCGGTATGGCAGGTGAAACAAGTGAGACGCAGTATTTT. This gives the protein CVSGMAGETSETQYF.

This clonotype was seen repeatedly, ten times or more. V gene TRBV29-1 combines with J gene TRBJ1-1; D gene uncertain. The CDR3 length is 13 residues. Looked up from germline, CDR1 is SQVTM and CDR2 is ANQGSEA. Between the trimmed V and J ends, which lost 7 bases and 3 bases, there was a span of 15 bases. CDR3 sequence reads: CSARTAYDTEAFF. The CDR3 region has the DNA TGCAGCGCCAGGACGGCATACGACACTGAAGCTTTCTTT.

This clonotype was detected many times. V usage is TRBV5-5 and J usage is TRBJ1-5, with a tentative D call TRBD1 (5 bases). This CDR3 spans 14 amino acids. From germline, CDR1 is SGHKS and CDR2 YYEKEE (reference sequence). The V gene lost 5 bases and the J gene lost 3 bases, with 12 bases spanning the gap. DNA for the CDR3: TGTGCCAGCAGTCCAACGGGACTCAATCAGCCCCAGCATTTT. Its translation: CASSPTGLNQPQHF.

This clonotype was counted ten times or more. The chain recombines TRBV4-3 with TRBJ1-1; 7 bases map to TRBD1. V was clipped by 0 bases and J by 7 bases; unmatched bases: 2. The CDR3 totals 13 residues. CDR1 is LGHNA, CDR2 YSLEER, per germline. CDR3 sequence (DNA): TGCGCCAGCAGCCAAGATCGGGACAGTGAAGCTTTCTTT. This codes for CASSQDRDSEAFF.

At least ten counts were recorded for this clonotype. The chain recombines TRBV5-1 with TRBJ1-1; D is unresolved. CDR1 and CDR2 (germline): SGHRS, YFSETQ. V lost 4 bases, J lost 10 bases, and 17 bases lay in between. The CDR3 has 13 amino acids. The CDR3 DNA reads TGCGCCAGCAGCCCAGTGGACGCCCGGGGAGCTTTCTTT. It codes for CASSPVDARGAFF.

This clonotype was counted at least ten times. This chain uses TRBV5-1 with TRBJ2-1; D is possibly TRBD2 (6 bases). Germline loops: CDR1 SGHRS, CDR2 YFSETQ. The CDR3 has 16 residues. The V end lost 4 bases, the J end lost 0 bases, and 14 bases lay between the germline ends. CDR3 residues: CASSPWRESSYNEQFF. The CDR3, as DNA: TGCGCCAGCAGCCCCTGGAGGGAGAGCTCCTACAATGAGCAGTTCTTC.

Many counts were recorded for this clonotype. The chain combines TRBV5-6 with TRBJ2-2; possibly TRBD2 for D (5 bases). The V and J ends lost 6 bases and 3 bases respectively, with 9 bases between them. Germline V lookup: CDR1 SGHDT, CDR2 YYEEEE. This CDR3 comprises 13 residues. DNA of the CDR3: TGTGCCAGCAACGGGGATTACACCGGGGAGCTGTTTTTT. Translated, it gives CASNGDYTGELFF.

This chain links TRBV9 with TRBJ1-1; D is undetermined. This CDR3 is built from 11 residues. Trimming shortened V by 4 bases and J by 6 bases, and 7 bases separated the two germline ends. Per germline, CDR1 SGDLS and CDR2 YYNGEE. CDR3 in amino acids: CASSRKAEAFF. CDR3 in DNA: TGTGCCAGCAGCCGGAAAGCTGAAGCTTTCTTT.

This clonotype was picked up many times. The chain links TRBV6-6 to TRBJ1-5; TRBD1 matches 11 bases. The CDR3 is made up of 16 amino acids. V lost 4 bases and J lost 6; bases outside the gene matches: 8. Germline V gene sequence: CDR1 MNHNY, CDR2 SVGAGI (reference sequence). The CDR3 reads CASSSHRDRGAQPQHF. CDR3 in DNA: TGTGCCAGCAGTTCTCACCGGGACAGGGGGGCTCAGCCCCAGCATTTT.

At least ten counts were recorded for this clonotype. The chain combines TRBV2 with TRBJ2-2; no clear D. Germline V CDR1 and CDR2: SNHLY, FYNNEI. The V end was cut by 1 base, the J end by 9 bases, with 3 bases between. There are 11 residues in the CDR3. The CDR3 sequence: CASSEVRELFF. For the CDR3, the DNA is TGTGCCAGCAGTGAAGTCAGGGAGCTGTTTTTT.

In this sample, this clonotype turned up many times. The V and J genes are TRBV5-1 and TRBJ2-5; 13 bases are shared with TRBD2. V was clipped by 4 bases and J by 2 bases; unmatched bases: 2. The CDR3 consists of 15 residues. Germline CDR1 reads SGHRS; CDR2 reads YFSETQ. The chain's CDR3 is CASSPGLAGQETQYF. CDR3 coding DNA: TGCGCCAGCAGCCCGGGACTAGCGGGGCAAGAGACCCAGTACTTC.

The table lists this clonotype with many counts. The chain has TRBV5-1 and TRBJ1-5, with TRBD1 matching 8 bases. This CDR3 is built from 15 residues. J lost 2 bases, V lost 2 bases, and 3 bases had no gene match. Germline V lookup: CDR1 SGHRS, CDR2 YFSETQ. The CDR3: CASSLGTGGNQPQHF. CDR3 in DNA: TGCGCCAGCAGCTTAGGGACAGGCGGCAATCAGCCCCAGCATTTT.

In its sample, this clonotype was seen many times. The genes are TRBV7-3 and TRBJ2-6, with D maybe TRBD2 (5 bases). The V and J ends lost 4 bases and 3 bases respectively, with 13 bases between them. CDR3 length: 16 residues. The V gene's germline CDR1 is SGHTA and CDR2 FQGTGA. The CDR3 sequence is CASSSGGRIGANVLTF. The CDR3 DNA reads TGTGCCAGCAGCTCAGGAGGACGGATTGGGGCCAACGTCCTGACTTTC.